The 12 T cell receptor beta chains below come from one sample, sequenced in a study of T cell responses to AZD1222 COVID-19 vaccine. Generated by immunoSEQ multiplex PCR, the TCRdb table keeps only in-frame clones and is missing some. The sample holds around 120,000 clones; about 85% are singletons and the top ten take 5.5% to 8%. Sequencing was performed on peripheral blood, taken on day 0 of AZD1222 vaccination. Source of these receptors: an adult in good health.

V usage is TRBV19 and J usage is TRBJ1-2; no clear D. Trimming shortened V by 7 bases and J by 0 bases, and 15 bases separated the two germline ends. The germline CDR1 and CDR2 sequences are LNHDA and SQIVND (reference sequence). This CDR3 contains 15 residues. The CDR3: CASKDPGKANYGYTF. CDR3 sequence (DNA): TGTGCCAGTAAAGACCCGGGCAAAGCTAACTATGGCTACACCTTC.

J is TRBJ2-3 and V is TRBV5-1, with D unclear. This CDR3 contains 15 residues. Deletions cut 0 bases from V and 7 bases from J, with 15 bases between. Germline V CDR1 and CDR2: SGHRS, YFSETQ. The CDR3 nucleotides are TGCGCCAGCAGCTTGGGTCACATGGCGGTCAATACGCAGTATTTT. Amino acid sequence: CASSLGHMAVNTQYF.

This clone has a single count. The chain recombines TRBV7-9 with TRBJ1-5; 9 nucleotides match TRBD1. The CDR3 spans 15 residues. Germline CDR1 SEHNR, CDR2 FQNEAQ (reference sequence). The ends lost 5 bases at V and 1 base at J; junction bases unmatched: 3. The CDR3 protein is CASSRDRESNQPQHF. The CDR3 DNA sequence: TGTGCCAGCAGCCGGGACAGGGAGAGCAATCAGCCCCAGCATTTT.

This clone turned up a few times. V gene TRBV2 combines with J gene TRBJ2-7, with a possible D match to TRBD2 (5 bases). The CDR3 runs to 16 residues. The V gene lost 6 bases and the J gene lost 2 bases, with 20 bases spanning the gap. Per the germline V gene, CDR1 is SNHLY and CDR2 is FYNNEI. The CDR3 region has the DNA TGTGCCAGCAGACCCCCTTCGGGTCTAGCTGCCTACGAGCAGTACTTC. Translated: CASRPPSGLAAYEQYF.

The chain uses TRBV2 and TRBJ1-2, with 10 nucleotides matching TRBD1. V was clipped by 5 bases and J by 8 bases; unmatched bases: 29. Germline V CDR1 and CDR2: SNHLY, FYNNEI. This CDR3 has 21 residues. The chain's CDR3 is CASSQPGTGDARSGLYPGYTF. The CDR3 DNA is TGTGCCAGCAGTCAACCCGGGACAGGGGACGCACGCTCCGGCCTCTATCCGGGCTACACCTTC.

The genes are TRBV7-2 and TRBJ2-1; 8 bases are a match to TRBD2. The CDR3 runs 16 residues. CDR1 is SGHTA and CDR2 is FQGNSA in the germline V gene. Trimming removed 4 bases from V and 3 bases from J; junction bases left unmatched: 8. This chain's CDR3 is CASSSGWRGDYNEQFF. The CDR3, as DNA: TGTGCCAGCAGCTCCGGGTGGCGGGGGGACTACAATGAGCAGTTCTTC.

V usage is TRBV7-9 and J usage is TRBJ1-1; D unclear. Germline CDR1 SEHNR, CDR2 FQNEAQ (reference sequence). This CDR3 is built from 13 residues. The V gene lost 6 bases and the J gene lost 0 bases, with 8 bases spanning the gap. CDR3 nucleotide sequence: TGTGCCAGCAGGTATGGGGTGAACACTGAAGCTTTCTTT. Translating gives CASRYGVNTEAFF.

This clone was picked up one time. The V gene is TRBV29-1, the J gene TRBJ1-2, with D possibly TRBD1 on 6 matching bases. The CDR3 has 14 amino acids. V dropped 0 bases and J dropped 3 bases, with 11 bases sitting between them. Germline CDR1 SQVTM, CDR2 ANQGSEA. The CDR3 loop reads CSVEEDRIYYGYTF. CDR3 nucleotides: TGCAGCGTTGAAGAGGACAGAATCTACTATGGCTACACCTTC.

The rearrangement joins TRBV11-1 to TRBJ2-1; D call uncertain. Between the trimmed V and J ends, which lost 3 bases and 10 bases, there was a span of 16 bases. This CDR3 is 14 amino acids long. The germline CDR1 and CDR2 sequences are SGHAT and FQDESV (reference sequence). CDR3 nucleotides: TGTGCCAGCAGCTTGAACCAGGACGTTCGGGAGCAGTTCTTC. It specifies CASSLNQDVREQFF.

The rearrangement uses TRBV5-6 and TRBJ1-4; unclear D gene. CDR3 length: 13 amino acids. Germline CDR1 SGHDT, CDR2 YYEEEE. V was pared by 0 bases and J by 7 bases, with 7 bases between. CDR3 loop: CASSLASAEKLFF. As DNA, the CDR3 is TGTGCCAGCAGCTTGGCCAGCGCTGAAAAACTGTTTTTT. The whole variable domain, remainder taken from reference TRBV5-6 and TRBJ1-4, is DAGVTQSPTHLIKTRGQQVTLRCSPKSGHDTVSWYQQALGQGPQFIFQYYEEEERQRGNFPDRFSGHQFPNYSSELNVNALLLGDSALYLCASSLASAEKLFFGSGTQLSVL.

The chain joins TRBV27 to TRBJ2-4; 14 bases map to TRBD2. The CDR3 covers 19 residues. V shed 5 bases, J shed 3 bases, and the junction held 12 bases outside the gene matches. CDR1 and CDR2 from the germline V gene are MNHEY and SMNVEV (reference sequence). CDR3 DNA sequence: TGTGCCAGCAGTCTCCGGGGGACTAGCGGGGGATTGGGCAAAAACATTCAGTACTTC. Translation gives CASSLRGTSGGLGKNIQYF.

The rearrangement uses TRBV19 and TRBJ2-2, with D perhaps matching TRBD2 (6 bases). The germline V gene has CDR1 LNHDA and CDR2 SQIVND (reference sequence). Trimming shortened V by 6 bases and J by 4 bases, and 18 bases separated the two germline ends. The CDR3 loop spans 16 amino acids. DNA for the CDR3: TGTGCCAGTAGCTCCCCCGGAGGGTTTGGCACCGGGGAGCTGTTTTTT. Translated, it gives CASSSPGGFGTGELFF.